This T cell receptor (beta chain) was observed in a study of blood T cells in healthy people across ages. A second PCR, run for roughly 7 to 12 cycles, used a sample-barcoded 5' primer plus a J-beta primer mix. TCRdb passed the 5' RACE reads through MiXCR, listing each CDR3 protein once. This table has roughly 1,800,000 distinct CDR3 sequences, about 50% appearing once. Each of the donors had about 9.9 milliliters of peripheral blood drawn into EDTA-treated Vacutainer tubes. This CDR3 is 16 amino acids long. V was clipped by 9 bases and J by 8 bases, with 25 bases between them. Germline V gene lookup returns CDR1 KGHDR and CDR2 SFDVKD. This clonotype came up a few times.

The chain couples TRBV24-1 to TRBJ2-4; possibly TRBD2 for D (6 bases). Sequenced material: blood. The sequence derives from a woman aged 40 to 49 in good health. The CDR3 region is CATERGRREREDIQYF. The CDR3 DNA reads as TGTGCCACCGAGCGAGGGCGAAGGGAGAGGGAGGACATTCAGTACTTC.